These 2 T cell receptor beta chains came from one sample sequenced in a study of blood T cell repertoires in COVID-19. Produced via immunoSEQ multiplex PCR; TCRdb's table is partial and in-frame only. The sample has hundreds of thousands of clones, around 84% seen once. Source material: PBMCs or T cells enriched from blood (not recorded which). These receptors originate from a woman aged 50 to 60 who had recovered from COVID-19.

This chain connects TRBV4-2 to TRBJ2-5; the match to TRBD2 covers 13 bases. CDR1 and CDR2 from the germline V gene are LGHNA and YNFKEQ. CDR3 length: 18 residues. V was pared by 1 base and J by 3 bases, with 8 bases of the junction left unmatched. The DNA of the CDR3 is TGTGCCAGCAGCCAAGGGAGACTAGCGGGAGGATACAAAGAGACCCAGTACTTC. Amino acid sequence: CASSQGRLAGGYKETQYF.

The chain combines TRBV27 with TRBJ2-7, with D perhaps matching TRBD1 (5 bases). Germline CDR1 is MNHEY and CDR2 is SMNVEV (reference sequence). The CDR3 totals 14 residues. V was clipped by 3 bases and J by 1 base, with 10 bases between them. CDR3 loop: CASSLNRLSYEQYF. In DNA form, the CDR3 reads TGTGCCAGCAGTTTGAACAGGTTATCCTACGAGCAGTACTTC.